Below are 16 T cell receptor beta chains sequenced from a single sample in a study of blood T cell repertoires in COVID-19. Clones were sequenced by immunoSEQ multiplex PCR, and TCRdb holds only the in-frame ones, with some missing. Among about 250,000 clones listed, around 90% were seen once. Sequenced material: peripheral blood. The receptors derive from a woman aged 40 to 49 who had recovered from COVID-19.

This chain uses TRBV11-2 with TRBJ2-2; TRBD1 matches 10 bases. Germline V CDR1 and CDR2: SGHAT, FQNNGV. The V and J ends lost 5 bases and 9 bases, in that order; junction bases with no gene match: 6. The CDR3 has 14 residues. The CDR3 coding sequence is TGTGCCAGCAGCAGGGACAGGGGCCCCCGGGAGCTGTTTTTT. Its translation: CASSRDRGPRELFF.

Concerning this clone: The junction and the germline gene differ at one end; a read error may be behind it. The genes are TRBV7-8 and TRBJ1-2, with D tentatively TRBD1 (6 bases). Germline-derived CDR1 and CDR2 are SGHVS and FQNEAQ. The CDR3 extends over 16 amino acids. As DNA, the CDR3 is TGTGCCAGCAGATTAGAGGGAAGGGGGTGGATAGATGGCTACACCTTC. Amino acids: CASRLEGRGWIDGYTF. The full variable domain, rest sourced from reference TRBV7-8 and TRBJ1-2, is GAGVSQSPRYKVAKRGQDVALRCDPISGHVSLFWYQQALGQGPEFLTYFQNEAQLDKSGLPSDRFFAERPEGSVSTLKIQRTQQEDSAVYLCASRLEGRGWIDGYTFGSGTRLTVV.

The gene calls are TRBV30 and TRBJ1-5; D ambiguous. CDR3 length: 14 residues. Germline V CDR1 and CDR2: GTSNPN, SVGIG (reference sequence). Trimming removed 0 bases at V and 3 bases at J, with 9 bases between. CDR3 nucleotides: TGTGCCTGGAGTGTGGGCAGCTTCAATCAGCCCCAGCATTTT. This codes for CAWSVGSFNQPQHF.

This chain uses TRBV19 with TRBJ2-1, with D possibly TRBD2 on 5 matching bases. The CDR3 runs to 15 residues. Per germline, CDR1 LNHDA and CDR2 SQIVND (reference sequence). The germline V and J ends were trimmed by 1 base and 3 bases, with 10 bases remaining between them. This CDR3 reads CASSIGGLRYNEQFF. The CDR3 DNA reads TGTGCCAGTAGTATAGGAGGGCTGCGCTACAATGAGCAGTTCTTC.

The chain combines TRBV24-1 with TRBJ2-1; 11 bases map to TRBD2. Trimming removed 10 bases from V and 5 bases from J; junction bases left unmatched: 6. This CDR3 has 14 amino acids. Per germline, CDR1 KGHDR and CDR2 SFDVKD. CDR3 protein: CATSGTSGNNEQFF. The CDR3 DNA reads as TGTGCCACTTCCGGGACTAGCGGTAACAATGAGCAGTTCTTC.

This clone was detected a few times. The CDR3 sequence: CSASTGQGGSGNTIYF. The CDR3 DNA sequence: TGCAGCGCGTCGACCGGACAGGGTGGCTCTGGAAACACCATATATTTT. This chain joins TRBV29-1 and TRBJ1-3; TRBD1 matches at 8 bases. V was pared by 7 bases and J by 0 bases, with 11 bases of the junction left unmatched. The germline CDR1 and CDR2 sequences are SQVTM and ANQGSEA. CDR3 length equals 16 residues.

V and J are TRBV30 and TRBJ2-2; no firm D call. The V gene lost 5 bases and the J gene lost 7 bases, with 8 bases spanning the gap. Germline CDR1 and CDR2: GTSNPN and SVGIG (reference sequence). The CDR3 totals 11 residues. The CDR3 sequence is CAWARFGELFF. CDR3 sequence (DNA): TGTGCCTGGGCCCGTTTCGGGGAGCTGTTTTTT.

The J gene is TRBJ2-5, the V gene TRBV2; 12 bases agree with TRBD2. This CDR3 has 13 amino acids. The germline gives CDR1 SNHLY, CDR2 FYNNEI. With V trimmed by 6 bases and J by 5 bases, 1 base remained unmatched. DNA of the CDR3: TGTGCCAGCAGGGGGACTAGCGGGGAGACCCAGTACTTC. It encodes CASRGTSGETQYF. The whole variable domain, remainder taken from reference TRBV2 and TRBJ2-5, is EPEVTQTPSHQVTQMGQEVILRCVPISNHLYFYWYRQILGQKVEFLVSFYNNEISEKSEIFDDQFSVERPDGSNFTLKIRSTKLEDSAMYFCASRGTSGETQYFGPGTRLLVL.

This clone is a singleton in its sample. This rearrangement joins TRBV7-9 to TRBJ1-4; no clear D gene. The length of the CDR3 is 12 residues. V was clipped by 3 bases and J by 8 bases, with 7 bases between them. The germline gives CDR1 SEHNR, CDR2 FQNEAQ (reference sequence). DNA for the CDR3: TGTGCCAGCAGCTTTAGTACCGAAAAACTGTTTTTT. This translates into CASSFSTEKLFF. Full variable domain (missing parts from reference TRBV7-9 and TRBJ1-4): DTGVSQNPRHKITKRGQNVTFRCDPISEHNRLYWYRQTLGQGPEFLTYFQNEAQLEKSRLLSDRFSAERPKGSFSTLEIQRTEQGDSAMYLCASSFSTEKLFFGSGTQLSVL.

The chain recombines TRBV30 with TRBJ1-3, with unresolved D. The germline gives CDR1 GTSNPN, CDR2 SVGIG (reference sequence). This CDR3 region has 12 residues. The ends were cut back, 2 bases at V and 4 bases at J, with 6 bases in the middle. The CDR3 DNA reads TGTGCCTGGAGTTATCAGGGAAACACCATATATTTT. This encodes CAWSYQGNTIYF. Full variable domain (rest looked up from reference TRBV30 and TRBJ1-3): SQTIHQWPATLVQPVGSPLSLECTVEGTSNPNLYWYRQAAGRGLQLLFYSVGIGQISSEVPQNLSASRPQDRQFILSSKKLLLSDSGFYLCAWSYQGNTIYFGEGSWLTVV.

V is TRBV18 and J is TRBJ2-7; 8 bases match TRBD1. Looked up from germline, CDR1 is KGHSH and CDR2 is LQKENI. The J segment lost 4 bases and the V segment lost 3 bases, leaving 8 bases of the junction unmatched. The CDR3 is 15 residues long. CDR3: CASSPAGQAIYEQYF. The CDR3, as DNA: TGTGCCAGCTCACCCGCGGGACAGGCGATTTACGAGCAGTACTTC.

The chain carries TRBV5-1 and TRBJ2-3; possible D gene TRBD1, 5 bases. The germline V gene has CDR1 SGHRS and CDR2 YFSETQ. The CDR3 extends over 15 amino acids. Between the trimmed V and J ends, which lost 6 bases and 4 bases, there was a span of 18 bases. CDR3 nucleotides: TGCGCCAGCACACTCTGGCAGGGTGAGGCAGATACGCAGTATTTT. It is translated as CASTLWQGEADTQYF.

CDR3 nucleotide sequence: TGTGCCACCGCAGGACAGTATAGCAATCAGCCCCAGCATTTT. Translation: CATAGQYSNQPQHF. This rearrangement joins TRBV24-1 to TRBJ1-5, with D possibly being TRBD1 (6 bases). V was clipped by 9 bases and J by 0 bases, with 11 bases between them. This CDR3 region has 14 residues. Germline assignment: CDR1 KGHDR and CDR2 SFDVKD.

The chain has TRBV6-1 and TRBJ1-1, with D unclear. This CDR3 has 12 residues. The germline CDR1 and CDR2 sequences are MNHNS and SASEGT. The V and J ends lost 3 bases and 6 bases respectively, with 8 bases between them. The CDR3 coding sequence is TGTGCCAGCAGTGACGAATCGGCTGAAGCTTTCTTT. It translates to CASSDESAEAFF.

CDR3: CASSTDRQQPQHF. Written as DNA, the CDR3 is TGTGCCAGCTCTACGGACAGGCAACAGCCCCAGCATTTT. The rearrangement joins TRBV12-3 or TRBV12-4 to TRBJ1-5; 7 nucleotides match TRBD1. This CDR3 is built from 13 residues. V shed 8 bases and J 7 bases; nucleotides not matched to a gene: 8.

V gene TRBV7-9 combines with J gene TRBJ2-5, with TRBD2 as a possible D gene (6 bases). From germline, CDR1 is SEHNR and CDR2 FQNEAQ (reference sequence). The CDR3 is 14 amino acids. The germline V and J ends were trimmed by 0 bases and 3 bases, with 8 bases remaining between them. The CDR3 nucleotides read TGTGCCAGCAGCTTAGCGTCGGGGGAAGAGACCCAGTACTTC. This gives the protein CASSLASGEETQYF. Supplemented by reference TRBV7-9 and TRBJ2-5, the full variable domain reads DTGVSQNPRHKITKRGQNVTFRCDPISEHNRLYWYRQTLGQGPEFLTYFQNEAQLEKSRLLSDRFSAERPKGSFSTLEIQRTEQGDSAMYLCASSLASGEETQYFGPGTRLLVL.